This T cell receptor beta chain was profiled in a study of blood T cell repertoires in COVID-19 (TCRdb year 2020). For the wider study: The collaborator samples originated in the United States, Italy and Spain and spanned the acute and convalescent phases of COVID-19. The material from the prospective study consisted of cDNA or gDNA derived from T cells, B-cell-depleted T cells, or PBMCs. The repertoires were released in a freely available public database intended as a resource for research on the immune response to SARS-CoV-2. The sample metadata nearly always contained a de-identified subject ID, COVID-19 status, age in years and sex. Samples came from the ongoing ImmuneRACE study (first 160 participants) plus 1,254 subjects from 6 global collaborators. Subjects who had been exposed to COVID-19, were actively infected with it, or had recovered from it provided the deeply sampled blood TCRbeta repertoires that made up the dataset. Where available, HLA class I and class II types were obtained from metadata supplied by the sample provider rather than from assay-based typing. Study-wide conclusions, independent of this receptor: How much clinical and demographic metadata was included differed by source and by participant, and the metadata was provided uncurated.

TCRbeta CDR3 regions were amplified from genomic DNA using the immunoSEQ Assay, a bias-controlled multiplex PCR. The original methods were these. The number of nucleated cells in each sample was estimated from the amplification of reference gene primers within the assay. To quantify the absolute abundance of each unique TCRbeta CDR3 rearrangement, sequence reads were collapsed and filtered. For each sample, productive Simpson clonality was calculated as the square root of Simpson's diversity index across productive rearrangements. TCRdb carries this immuneACCESS record with in-frame sequences only. Its versions omit some clonotypes, under half of them owing to an unresolved V gene in the studies checked, with the rest unexplained. That table furnishes V, J and clone size, whereas the DNA furnished D and trimming. Across this sample there are some 110,000 clones, with about 83% seen only once. The ten largest make up about 6.6% of the sample.

Collaborating institutions collected whole blood in K2EDTA tubes following their own protocols. For TCRbeta analysis, collaborators shipped samples as frozen whole blood, isolated PBMCs, or DNA extracted from either of those sample types. This clone was picked up a small number of times. What antigen it recognizes has not been identified. Base-call qualities are not available, and no considerably larger clone is one nucleotide away. Sequencing used peripheral blood. The clonotype comes from a man in his 70s with acute or convalescent COVID-19.

This receptor carries the CDR3 CASSQDLAPLSNQPQHF. The DNA sequence reads TGCGCCAGCAGCCAAGATCTGGCACCTCTCAGCAATCAGCCCCAGCATTTT. The chain is assembled from TRBV4-1 and TRBJ1-5, with the D gene uncertain. Trimming costs V 0 bases and J 1 base, and their ends lie 13 bases apart. As encoded in the germline V gene, CDR1 is MGHRA while CDR2 is YSYEKL. Spanning cysteine to phenylalanine, the CDR3 consists of 17 amino acids. The kept DNA is CDR3 alone, 51 bases in frame from the first base.